This T cell receptor beta chain appears in the sequencing data of a study of patients and donors after allogeneic stem cell transplantation. V dropped 0 bases and J dropped 3 bases, with 8 bases sitting between them. The CDR3 runs 14 residues. The germline gives CDR1 SGHDT, CDR2 YYEEEE. TCRdb reprocessed the RT-PCR reads via MiXCR and lists one record per CDR3 protein. This table holds roughly 180,000 distinct CDR3 sequences, around 41% found once. A few counts support this clonotype. The chain combines TRBV5-6 with TRBJ2-3; TRBD2 might be the D (6 bases). This clonotype was obtained from a human donor who was either an allogeneic HSCT recipient or a stem cell or donor lymphocyte infusion donor (not recorded which). It is not recorded whose cells these are; they may come from a transplant donor. Sample: blood, either unsorted or a sorted T cell fraction (not recorded which). The CDR3 protein is CASSLGLATDTQYF. In DNA form, the CDR3 reads TGTGCCAGCAGCTTGGGGCTAGCGACAGATACGCAGTATTTT.